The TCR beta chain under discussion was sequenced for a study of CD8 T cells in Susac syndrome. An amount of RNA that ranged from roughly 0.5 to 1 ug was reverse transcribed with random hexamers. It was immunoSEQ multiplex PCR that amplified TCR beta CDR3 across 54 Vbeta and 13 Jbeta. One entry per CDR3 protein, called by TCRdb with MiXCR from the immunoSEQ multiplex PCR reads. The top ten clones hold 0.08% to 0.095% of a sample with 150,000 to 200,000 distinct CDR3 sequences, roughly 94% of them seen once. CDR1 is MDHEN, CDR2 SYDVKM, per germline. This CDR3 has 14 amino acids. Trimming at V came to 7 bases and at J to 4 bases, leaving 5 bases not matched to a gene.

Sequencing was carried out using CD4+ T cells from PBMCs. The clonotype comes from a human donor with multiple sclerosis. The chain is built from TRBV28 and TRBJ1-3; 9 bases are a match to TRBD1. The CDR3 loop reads CASIPGQGGNTIYF. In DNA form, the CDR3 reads TGTGCCAGCATCCCAGGACAGGGGGGAAACACCATATATTTT. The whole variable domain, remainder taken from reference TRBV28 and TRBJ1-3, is DVKVTQSSRYLVKRTGEKVFLECVQDMDHENMFWYRQDPGLGLRLIYFSYDVKMKEKGDIPEGYSVSREKKERFSLILESASTNQTSMYLCASIPGQGGNTIYFGEGSWLTVV.